The clone carrying this TCR beta chain was seen a single time. The antigen remains undetermined. Trimming cost V 6 bases and J 2 bases, with 17 bases left between them. The CDR3 extends over 16 amino acids. The sample is drawn from a study of CD8 T cells in ankylosing spondylitis. General study points: Ankylosing spondylitis blood appeared to carry a characteristic TCR beta motif of 7 or 8 highly homologous variants.

Quantitative 5'-RACE was performed with molecular barcodes, and it yielded the TCR beta libraries. One entry per CDR3 protein results from TCRdb running MiXCR on the 5' RACE reads. The sample holds roughly 150,000 distinct CDR3 sequences, 5.5% to 7.5% seen once. Sample: blood, either unsorted or a sorted T cell fraction (not recorded which). This TCR derives from a female donor with ankylosing spondylitis or in good health (not recorded which). V is TRBV12-3 or TRBV12-4 and J is TRBJ2-4; D is perhaps TRBD1 (6 bases). The CDR3 DNA is TGTGCCAGCAGACACGAAGGGGGAACCTCCAAAAACATTCAGTACTTC. It yields the protein CASRHEGGTSKNIQYF.